One and the same sample provided the 4 T cell receptor beta chains below, sequenced in a study of blood T cell repertoires in COVID-19. The assay was immunoSEQ multiplex PCR, and TCRdb's table has in-frame clones only and misses some. The sample consists of 300,000 to 350,000 clones, around 90% of them appearing once. The sequencing input was PBMCs or T cells enriched from blood (not recorded which). All receptors derive from a man between 25 and 39 years old who had recovered from COVID-19.

The chain is built from TRBV12-3 or TRBV12-4 and TRBJ2-5; perhaps TRBD2 as D (6 bases). The CDR3 sequence is 13 residues long. Between the trimmed V and J ends, which lost 6 bases and 0 bases, there was a span of 8 bases. The CDR3 coding sequence is TGTGCCAGCAGCGGACTATACCAAGAGACCCAGTACTTC. This translates into CASSGLYQETQYF.

This clone is a singleton in its sample. This chain uses TRBV5-5 with TRBJ2-3, with 12 bases identical to TRBD2. Germline V CDR1 and CDR2: SGHKS, YYEKEE (reference sequence). This CDR3 has 17 amino acids. J gave up 0 bases and V 4 bases, and 6 bases lay outside the gene matches. The CDR3 reads CASSRTSGVQSTDTQYF. CDR3 sequence (DNA): TGTGCCAGCAGCAGGACTAGCGGGGTTCAAAGCACAGATACGCAGTATTTT.

A few counts support this clone. The rearrangement joins TRBV19 to TRBJ1-4; possibly TRBD1 for D (5 bases). Trimming removed 5 bases from V and 8 bases from J, with 9 bases in between. Germline assignment: CDR1 LNHDA and CDR2 SQIVND (reference sequence). The CDR3 is 12 residues long. CDR3 coding DNA: TGTGCCAGTAGTGTGACAGCAGAAAAACTGTTTTTT. Protein sequence: CASSVTAEKLFF.

V usage is TRBV4-2 and J usage is TRBJ1-2, with 7 bases fitting TRBD1. Germline CDR1 reads LGHNA; CDR2 reads YNFKEQ. This CDR3 has 15 residues. With V trimmed by 2 bases and J by 2 bases, 5 bases remained unmatched. The CDR3 loop is CASSQTMGQNYGYTF. The CDR3 region has the DNA TGTGCCAGCAGCCAAACAATGGGACAGAACTATGGCTACACCTTC.